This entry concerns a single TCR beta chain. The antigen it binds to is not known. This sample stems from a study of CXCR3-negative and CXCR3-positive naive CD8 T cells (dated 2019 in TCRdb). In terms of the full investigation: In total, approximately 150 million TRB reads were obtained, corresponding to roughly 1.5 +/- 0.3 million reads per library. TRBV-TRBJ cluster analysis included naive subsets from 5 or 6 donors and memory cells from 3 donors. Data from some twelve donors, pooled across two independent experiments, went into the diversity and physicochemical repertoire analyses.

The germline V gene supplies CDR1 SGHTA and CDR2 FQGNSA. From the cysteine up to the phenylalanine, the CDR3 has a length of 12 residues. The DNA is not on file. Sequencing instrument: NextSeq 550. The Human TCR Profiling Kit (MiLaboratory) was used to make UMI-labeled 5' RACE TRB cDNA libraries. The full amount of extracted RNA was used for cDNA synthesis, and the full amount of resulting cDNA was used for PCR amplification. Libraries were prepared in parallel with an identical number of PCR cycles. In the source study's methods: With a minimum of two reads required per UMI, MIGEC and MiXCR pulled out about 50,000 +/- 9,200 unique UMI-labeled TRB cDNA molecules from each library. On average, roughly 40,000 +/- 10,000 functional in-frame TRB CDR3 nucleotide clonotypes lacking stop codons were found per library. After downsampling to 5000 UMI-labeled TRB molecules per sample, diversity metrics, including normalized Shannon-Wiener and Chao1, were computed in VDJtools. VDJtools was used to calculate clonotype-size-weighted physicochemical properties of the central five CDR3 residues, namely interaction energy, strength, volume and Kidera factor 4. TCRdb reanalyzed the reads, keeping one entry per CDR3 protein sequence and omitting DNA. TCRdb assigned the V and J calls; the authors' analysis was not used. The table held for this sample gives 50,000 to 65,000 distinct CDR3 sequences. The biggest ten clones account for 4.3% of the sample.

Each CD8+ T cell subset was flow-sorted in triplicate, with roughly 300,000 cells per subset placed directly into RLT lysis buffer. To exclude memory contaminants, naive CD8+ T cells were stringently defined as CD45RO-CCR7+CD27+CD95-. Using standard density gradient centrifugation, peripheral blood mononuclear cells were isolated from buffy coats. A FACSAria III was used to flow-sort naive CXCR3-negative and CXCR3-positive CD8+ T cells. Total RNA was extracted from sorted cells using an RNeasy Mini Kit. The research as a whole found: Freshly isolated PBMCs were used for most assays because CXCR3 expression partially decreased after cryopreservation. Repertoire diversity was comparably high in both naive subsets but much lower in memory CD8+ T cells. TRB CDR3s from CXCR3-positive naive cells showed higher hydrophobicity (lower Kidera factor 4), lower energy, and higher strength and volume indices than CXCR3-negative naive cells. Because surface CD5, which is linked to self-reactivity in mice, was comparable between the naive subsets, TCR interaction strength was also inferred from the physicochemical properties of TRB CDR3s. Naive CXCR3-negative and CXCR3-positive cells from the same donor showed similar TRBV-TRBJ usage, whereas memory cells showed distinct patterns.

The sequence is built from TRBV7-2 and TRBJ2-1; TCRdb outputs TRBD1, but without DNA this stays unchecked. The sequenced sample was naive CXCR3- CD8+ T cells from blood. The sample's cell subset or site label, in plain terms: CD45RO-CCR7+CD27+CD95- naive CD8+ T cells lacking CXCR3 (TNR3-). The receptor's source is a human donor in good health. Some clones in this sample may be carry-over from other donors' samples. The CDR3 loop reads CASSLVGVEQFF. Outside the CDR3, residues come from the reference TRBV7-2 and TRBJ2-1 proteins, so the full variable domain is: GAGVSQSPSNKVTEKGKDVELRCDPISGHTALYWYRQSLGQGLEFLIYFQGNSAPDKSGLPSDRFSAERTGGSVSTLTIQRTQQEDSAVYLCASSLVGVEQFFGPGTRLTVL.